This section outlines one T cell receptor (beta chain) sequence together with its context. Its antigen is unknown. Per-base qualities were not stored, and no clone one base away is much larger. A distance of 11 bases separates the germline ends of V and J, which lose 1 base and 2 bases respectively. CDR1 and CDR2 (SGHRS, YFSETQ) derive from the germline V gene. The CDR3, from cysteine to phenylalanine, totals 15 residues. Left in the record is the CDR3 DNA by itself, 45 bases read in frame from the first base. To estimate absolute template abundance from read counts, synthetic TCR analog templates were spiked into each PCR. The immunoSEQ assay was used to amplify TCRbeta CDR3 regions from genomic DNA with bias-controlled V and J gene primers. Sequencing of rearranged TCRbeta segments was performed at approximately 20X coverage. On the study's bioinformatics: Sequencing errors were corrected by clustering, and CDR3s were annotated against IMGT so that V, D and J genes could be assigned. Out-of-frame and stop-codon sequences were excluded, and only productive TCRbeta rearrangements were used in downstream analyses. Clonality was calculated as one minus the Shannon entropy normalized by the log of the number of unique productive sequences. Fisher's exact test with Benjamini-Hochberg correction, using a cutoff of adjusted p below 0.01, was how clones that differed between time points or between blood and tumor were identified. As stored in TCRdb, this immuneACCESS dataset retains in-frame rearrangements with V and J assigned. A fraction of the clones does not appear; measured against another copy, unresolved V genes explain less than half of the discrepancy, and the remainder lacks a known reason. V, J and clone size were drawn from that table, and D and trimming were deduced from the DNA. This sample gives more than 45,000 clones in total; about 68% of them show up just once. The ten largest clones add up to under 4.5% of the sample.

The time point label corresponds to: pretreatment peripheral blood. The cohort comprised about 30 patients with locally advanced or metastatic urothelial carcinoma treated at Memorial Sloan Kettering on a trial protocol. Peripheral blood mononuclear cells were collected pretreatment and during treatment, with between 1 and 8 total time points per patient. The Qiagen DNeasy Blood extraction kit was used to purify genomic DNA from total PBMCs and from tumor samples. PBMCs were collected pretreatment and during treatment, and were isolated and stored as previously described. This entry belongs to a study of PD-L1 blockade in urothelial cancer (dated by TCRdb to 2017 to 2019). Context from the whole study: All patients started therapy around 2014 and received atezolizumab 1,200 mg intravenously every 3 weeks. Pretreatment tumor samples, along with matched peripheral blood serially collected before and after atezolizumab treatment, were subjected to TCR sequencing. Blood samples were analyzed 3 weeks after the start of treatment (second dose) and 6 weeks after the start of treatment. An exploratory multi-omic analysis was conducted of the somatic, immune and clinical correlates of response to PD-L1 blockade with atezolizumab in urothelial cancer. Patients had an ECOG performance status of 0 or 1 and had received between 0 and 3 prior chemotherapy regimens. Durable clinical benefit was achieved by nine patients but not by the remaining 20. A median of roughly 140,000 T cells and approximately 86,000 unique TCRs was obtained from blood samples, and a median clonality of roughly 0.082 was observed. Durable clinical benefit meant progression-free survival longer than 6 months, and TCR features were also tested against progression-free and overall survival. In the same patients, pretreatment tumors underwent whole exome sequencing and RNA sequencing in addition to TCR sequencing. About 85% of the roughly 29 patients were identified as males with urothelial cancer of bladder origin, and a prior smoking history was reported by 18 of 29 patients. Some 29 patients had pretreatment blood TCR-seq, about 25 had at least one posttreatment blood collection, and about 25 had tumor TCR-seq. Paper-wide results and their limitations: Because of the small sample size (n ≈ 27) and the many exploratory analyses performed, the results are intended to be regarded as hypothesis-generating. Improved progression-free and overall survival was found to be associated with pretreatment peripheral blood TCR clonality below the median. Patients with durable benefit showed greater expansion of tumor-associated TCR clones in peripheral blood 3 weeks after starting treatment (n of about 22, p = 0.022).

The receptor was derived from a man aged 65-85 years with urothelial cancer. Specimen: PBMCs, collected around atezolizumab (anti-PD-L1) treatment. The V and J genes are TRBV5-1 and TRBJ2-3; too little of a D gene remains to name it. The nucleotides read TGCGCCAGCAGCTTGAATGGCGGCCCCACAGATACGCAGTATTTT. Its protein is CASSLNGGPTDTQYF.